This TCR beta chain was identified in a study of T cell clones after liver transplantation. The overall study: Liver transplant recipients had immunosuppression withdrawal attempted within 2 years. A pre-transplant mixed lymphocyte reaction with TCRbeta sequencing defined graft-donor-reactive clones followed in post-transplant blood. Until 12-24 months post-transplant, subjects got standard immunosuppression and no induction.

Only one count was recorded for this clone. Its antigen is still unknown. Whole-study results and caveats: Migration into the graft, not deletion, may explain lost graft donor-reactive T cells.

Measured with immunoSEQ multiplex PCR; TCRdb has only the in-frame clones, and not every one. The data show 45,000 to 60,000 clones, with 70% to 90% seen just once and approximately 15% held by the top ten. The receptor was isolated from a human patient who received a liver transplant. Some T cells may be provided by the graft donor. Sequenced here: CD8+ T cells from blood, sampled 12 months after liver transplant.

CDR3 protein: CASRWGESYEQYF. CDR3 coding DNA: TGTGCCAGCCGGTGGGGGGAGTCCTACGAGCAGTACTTC. This chain joins TRBV28 and TRBJ2-7; perhaps TRBD2 as D (6 bases). The CDR3 is 13 amino acids. Per the germline V gene, CDR1 is MDHEN and CDR2 is SYDVKM. Trimming took 8 bases from V and 1 from J, leaving 12 bases between them.